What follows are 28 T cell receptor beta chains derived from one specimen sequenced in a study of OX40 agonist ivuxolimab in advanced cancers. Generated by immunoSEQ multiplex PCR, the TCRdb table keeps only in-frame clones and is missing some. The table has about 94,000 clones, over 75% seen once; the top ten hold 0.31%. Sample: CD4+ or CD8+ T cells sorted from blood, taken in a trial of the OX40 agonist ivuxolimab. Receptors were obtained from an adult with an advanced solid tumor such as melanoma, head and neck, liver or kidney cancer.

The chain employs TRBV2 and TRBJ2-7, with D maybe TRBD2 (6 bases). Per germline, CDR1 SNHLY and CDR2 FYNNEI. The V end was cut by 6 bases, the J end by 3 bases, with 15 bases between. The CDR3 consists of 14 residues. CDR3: CASRAGPGRYEQYF. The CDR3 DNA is TGTGCCAGCAGGGCGGGGCCCGGCCGCTACGAGCAGTACTTC. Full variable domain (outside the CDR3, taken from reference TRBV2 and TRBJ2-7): EPEVTQTPSHQVTQMGQEVILRCVPISNHLYFYWYRQILGQKVEFLVSFYNNEISEKSEIFDDQFSVERPDGSNFTLKIRSTKLEDSAMYFCASRAGPGRYEQYFGPGTRLTVT.

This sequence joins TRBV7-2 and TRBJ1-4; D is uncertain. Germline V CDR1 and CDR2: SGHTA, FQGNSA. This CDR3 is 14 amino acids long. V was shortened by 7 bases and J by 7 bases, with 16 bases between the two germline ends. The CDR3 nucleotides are TGTGCCAGCACTTTCGGGATGGTTCGTGAAAAACTGTTTTTT. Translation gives CASTFGMVREKLFF.

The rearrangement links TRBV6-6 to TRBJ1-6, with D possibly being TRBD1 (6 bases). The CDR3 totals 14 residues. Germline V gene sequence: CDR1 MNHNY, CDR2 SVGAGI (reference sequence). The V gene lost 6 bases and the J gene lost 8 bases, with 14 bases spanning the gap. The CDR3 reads CASRGGAGDSPLHF. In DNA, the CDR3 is TGTGCCAGCAGAGGGGGGGCAGGGGATTCACCCCTCCACTTT.

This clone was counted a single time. CDR3 protein: CASSLARNTEAFF. CDR3 in DNA: TGTGCCAGCAGCTTAGCCCGGAACACTGAAGCTTTCTTT. The rearrangement uses TRBV7-6 and TRBJ1-1; no clear D gene. V gave up 0 bases and J gave up 1 base, with 3 bases separating them. This CDR3 is 13 amino acids long. CDR1 SGHVS and CDR2 FNYEAQ come from the germline V gene.

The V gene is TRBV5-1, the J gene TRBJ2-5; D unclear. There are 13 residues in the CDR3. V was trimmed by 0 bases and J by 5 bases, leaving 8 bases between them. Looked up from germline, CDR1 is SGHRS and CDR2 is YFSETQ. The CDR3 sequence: CASSLEPGETQYF. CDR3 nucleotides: TGCGCCAGCAGCTTGGAGCCCGGGGAGACCCAGTACTTC.

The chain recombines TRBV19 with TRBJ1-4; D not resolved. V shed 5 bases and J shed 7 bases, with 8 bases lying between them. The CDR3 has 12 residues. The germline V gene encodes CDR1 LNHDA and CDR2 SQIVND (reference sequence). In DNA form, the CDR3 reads TGTGCCAGTAGTGCTAAAGGTGAAAAACTGTTTTTT. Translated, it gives CASSAKGEKLFF.

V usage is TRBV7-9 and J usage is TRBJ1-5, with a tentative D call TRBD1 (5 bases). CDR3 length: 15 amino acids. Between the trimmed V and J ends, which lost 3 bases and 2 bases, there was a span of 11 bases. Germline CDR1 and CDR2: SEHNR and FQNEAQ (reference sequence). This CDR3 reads CASSLGTGGNQPQHF. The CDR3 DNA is TGTGCCAGCAGCTTGGGGACTGGTGGCAATCAGCCCCAGCATTTT.

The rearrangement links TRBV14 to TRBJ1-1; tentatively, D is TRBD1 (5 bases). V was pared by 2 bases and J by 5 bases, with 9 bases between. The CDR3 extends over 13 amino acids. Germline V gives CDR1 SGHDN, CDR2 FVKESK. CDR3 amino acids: CASSQHQGTEAFF. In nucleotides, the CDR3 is TGTGCCAGCAGCCAACACCAGGGAACTGAAGCTTTCTTT. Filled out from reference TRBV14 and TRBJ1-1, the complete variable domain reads EAGVTQFPSHSVIEKGQTVTLRCDPISGHDNLYWYRRVMGKEIKFLLHFVKESKQDESGMPNNRFLAERTGGTYSTLKVQPAELEDSGVYFCASSQHQGTEAFFGQGTRLTVV.

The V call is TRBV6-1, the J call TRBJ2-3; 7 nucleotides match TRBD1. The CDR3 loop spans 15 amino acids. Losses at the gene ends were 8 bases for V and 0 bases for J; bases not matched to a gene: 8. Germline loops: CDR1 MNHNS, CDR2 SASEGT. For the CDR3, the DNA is TGTGCCAGCCAAACCGGGACAGCTAGCACAGATACGCAGTATTTT. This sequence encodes CASQTGTASTDTQYF.

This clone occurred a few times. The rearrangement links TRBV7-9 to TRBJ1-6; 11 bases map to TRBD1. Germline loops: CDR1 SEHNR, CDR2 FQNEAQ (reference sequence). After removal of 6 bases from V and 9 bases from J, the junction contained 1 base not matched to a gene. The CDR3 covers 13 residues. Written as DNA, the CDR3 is TGTGCCAGCAGGGGGACAGGGGGTTCACCCCTCCACTTT. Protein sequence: CASRGTGGSPLHF.

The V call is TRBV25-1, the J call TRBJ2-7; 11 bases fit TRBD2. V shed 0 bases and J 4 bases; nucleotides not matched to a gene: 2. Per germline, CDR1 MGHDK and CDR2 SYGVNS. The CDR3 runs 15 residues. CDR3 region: CASSEYTSGGYEQYF. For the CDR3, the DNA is TGTGCCAGCAGTGAATATACTAGCGGGGGTTACGAGCAGTACTTC.

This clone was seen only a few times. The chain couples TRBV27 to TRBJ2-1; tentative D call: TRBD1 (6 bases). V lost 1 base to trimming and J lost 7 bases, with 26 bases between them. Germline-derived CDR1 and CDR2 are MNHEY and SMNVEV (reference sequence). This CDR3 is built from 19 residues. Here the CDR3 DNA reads TGTGCCAGCAGTTTATTATCCACTCGGGGACACCCCGGTGGGAATGAGCAGTTCTTC. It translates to CASSLLSTRGHPGGNEQFF.

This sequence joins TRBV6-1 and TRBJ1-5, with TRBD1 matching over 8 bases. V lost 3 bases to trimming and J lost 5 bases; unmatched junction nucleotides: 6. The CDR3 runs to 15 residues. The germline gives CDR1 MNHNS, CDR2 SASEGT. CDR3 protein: CASSEAGGVDQPQHF. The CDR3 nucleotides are TGTGCCAGCAGTGAGGCAGGGGGCGTAGATCAGCCCCAGCATTTT.

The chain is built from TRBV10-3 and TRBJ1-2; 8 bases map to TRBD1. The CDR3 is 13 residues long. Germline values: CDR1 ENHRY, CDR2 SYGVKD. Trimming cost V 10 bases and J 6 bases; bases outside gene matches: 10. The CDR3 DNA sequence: TGTGCCACCGATATAGGACAGGGCAATGGCTACACCTTC. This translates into CATDIGQGNGYTF.

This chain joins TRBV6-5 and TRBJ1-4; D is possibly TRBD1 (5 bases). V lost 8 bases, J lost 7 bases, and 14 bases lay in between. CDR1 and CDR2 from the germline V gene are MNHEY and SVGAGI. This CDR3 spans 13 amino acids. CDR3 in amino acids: CASGLPRVEKLFF. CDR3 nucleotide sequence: TGTGCCAGCGGCCTTCCCAGGGTTGAAAAACTGTTTTTT.

The CDR3: CASSQSRAGETDTQYF. CDR3 bases: TGTGCCAGCAGCCAATCCCGTGCCGGGGAAACAGATACGCAGTATTTT. The V gene is TRBV11-3, the J gene TRBJ2-3; D perhaps matches TRBD2 (5 bases). The CDR3 consists of 16 residues. CDR1 and CDR2 (germline): SGHNT, YENEEA. Trimming left V 5 bases short and J 3 bases short, with 18 bases between.

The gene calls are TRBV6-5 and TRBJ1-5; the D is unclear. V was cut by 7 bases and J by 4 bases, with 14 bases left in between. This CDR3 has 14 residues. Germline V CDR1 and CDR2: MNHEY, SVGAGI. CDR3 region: CASKANQENQPQHF. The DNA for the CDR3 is TGTGCCAGCAAGGCCAACCAGGAGAATCAGCCCCAGCATTTT.

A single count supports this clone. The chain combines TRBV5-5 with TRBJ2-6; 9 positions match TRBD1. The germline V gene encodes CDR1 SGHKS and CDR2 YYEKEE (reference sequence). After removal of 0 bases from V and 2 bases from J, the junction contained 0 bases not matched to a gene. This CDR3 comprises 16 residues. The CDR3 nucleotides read TGTGCCAGCAGCTTGGGGACAGGGGCTGGGGCCAACGTCCTGACTTTC. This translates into CASSLGTGAGANVLTF.

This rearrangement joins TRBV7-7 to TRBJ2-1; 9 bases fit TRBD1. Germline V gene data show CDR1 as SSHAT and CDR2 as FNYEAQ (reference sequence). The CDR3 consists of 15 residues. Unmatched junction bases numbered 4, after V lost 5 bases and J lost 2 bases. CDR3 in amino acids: CASSLGQGTYNEQFF. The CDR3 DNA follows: TGTGCCAGCAGCCTTGGACAGGGGACCTACAATGAGCAGTTCTTC.

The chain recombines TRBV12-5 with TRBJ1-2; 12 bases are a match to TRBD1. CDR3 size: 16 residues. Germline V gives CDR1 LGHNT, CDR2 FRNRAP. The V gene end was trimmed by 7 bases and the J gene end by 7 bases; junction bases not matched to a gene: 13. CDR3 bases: TGTGCTAGTGCTTCATCTGCCGGGACAGGGGGCTCTGGCTACACCTTC. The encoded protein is CASASSAGTGGSGYTF. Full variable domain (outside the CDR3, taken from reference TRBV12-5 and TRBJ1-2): DARVTQTPRHKVTEMGQEVTMRCQPILGHNTVFWYRQTMMQGLELLAYFRNRAPLDDSGMPKDRFSAEMPDATLATLKIQPSEPRDSAVYFCASASSAGTGGSGYTFGSGTRLTVV.

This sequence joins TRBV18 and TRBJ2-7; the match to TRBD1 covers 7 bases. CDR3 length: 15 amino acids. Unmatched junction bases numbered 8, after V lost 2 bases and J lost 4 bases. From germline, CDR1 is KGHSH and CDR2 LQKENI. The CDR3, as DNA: TGTGCCAGCTCACCAGACAGGGCTTATCGGTACGAGCAGTACTTC. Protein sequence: CASSPDRAYRYEQYF.

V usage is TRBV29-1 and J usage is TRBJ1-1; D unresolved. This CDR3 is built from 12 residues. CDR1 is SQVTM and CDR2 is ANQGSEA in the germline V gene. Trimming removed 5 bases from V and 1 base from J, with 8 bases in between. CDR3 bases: TGCAGCGTTAAGAGGGCGAACACTGAAGCTTTCTTT. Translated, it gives CSVKRANTEAFF.

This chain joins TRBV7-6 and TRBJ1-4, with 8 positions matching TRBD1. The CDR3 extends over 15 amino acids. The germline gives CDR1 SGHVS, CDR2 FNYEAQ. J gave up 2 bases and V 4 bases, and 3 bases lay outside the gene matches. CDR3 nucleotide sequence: TGTGCCAGCAGCTCCAGGACAGGGACTAATGAAAAACTGTTTTTT. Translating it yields CASSSRTGTNEKLFF.

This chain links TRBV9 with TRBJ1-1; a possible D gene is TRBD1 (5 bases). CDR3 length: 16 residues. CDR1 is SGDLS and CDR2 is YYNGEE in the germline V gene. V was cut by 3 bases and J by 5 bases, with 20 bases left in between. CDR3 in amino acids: CASSESIGGSITEAFF. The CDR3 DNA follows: TGTGCCAGCAGCGAGTCCATCGGGGGGTCGATAACTGAAGCTTTCTTT.

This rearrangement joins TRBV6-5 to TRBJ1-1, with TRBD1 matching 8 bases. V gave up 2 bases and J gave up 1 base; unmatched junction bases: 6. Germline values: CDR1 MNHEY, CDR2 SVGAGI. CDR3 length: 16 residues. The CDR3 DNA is TGTGCCAGCAGTTACAGGCCAGGGGGCTGGAACACTGAAGCTTTCTTT. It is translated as CASSYRPGGWNTEAFF.

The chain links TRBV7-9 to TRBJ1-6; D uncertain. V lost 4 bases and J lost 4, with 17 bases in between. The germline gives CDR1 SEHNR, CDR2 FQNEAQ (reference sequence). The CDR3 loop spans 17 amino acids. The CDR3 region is CASSSPLALSYNSPLHF. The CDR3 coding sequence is TGTGCCAGCAGCTCGCCCCTGGCCCTTTCTTATAATTCACCCCTCCACTTT.

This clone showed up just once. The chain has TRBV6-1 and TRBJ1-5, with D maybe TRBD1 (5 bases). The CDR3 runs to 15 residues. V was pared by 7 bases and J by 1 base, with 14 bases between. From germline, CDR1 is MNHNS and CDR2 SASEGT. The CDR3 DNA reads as TGTGCCAGCAAAGGGGAAGGGTTCAGCAATCAGCCCCAGCATTTT. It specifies CASKGEGFSNQPQHF.

In DNA form, the CDR3 reads TGTGCCAGCAGCGCTTCTAGCGGGGGGGCCCAGGGGAATGAGCAGTTCTTC. This gives the protein CASSASSGGAQGNEQFF. The chain carries TRBV11-3 and TRBJ2-1, with 12 bases that match TRBD2. With 5 bases clipped from V and 7 bases from J, the junction kept 12 bases outside the gene matches. Germline CDR1 is SGHNT and CDR2 is YENEEA. The CDR3 contains 17 residues.